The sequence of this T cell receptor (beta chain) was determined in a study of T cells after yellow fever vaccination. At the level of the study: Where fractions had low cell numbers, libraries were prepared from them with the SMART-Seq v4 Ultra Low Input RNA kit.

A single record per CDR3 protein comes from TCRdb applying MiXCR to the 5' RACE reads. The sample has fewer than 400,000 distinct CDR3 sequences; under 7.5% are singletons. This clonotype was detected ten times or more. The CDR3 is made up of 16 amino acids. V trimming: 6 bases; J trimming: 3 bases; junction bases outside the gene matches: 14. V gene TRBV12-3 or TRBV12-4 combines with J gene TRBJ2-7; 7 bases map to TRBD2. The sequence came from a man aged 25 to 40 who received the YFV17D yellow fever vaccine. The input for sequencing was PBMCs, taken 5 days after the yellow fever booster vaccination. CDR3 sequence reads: CASSIYPGLGGYEQYF. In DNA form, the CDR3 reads TGTGCCAGCAGCATATACCCCGGACTAGGCGGCTACGAGCAGTACTTC.